This paragraph reports one TCR beta chain. The sample belongs to a study of blood T cell repertoires in COVID-19. Overall study: The United States, Italy and Spain provided the acute and convalescent COVID-19 samples. T cells, B-cell-depleted T cells, or PBMCs provided the cDNA or gDNA that served as material.

Repertoires were generated with immunoSEQ multiplex PCR, while TCRdb's copy carries only in-frame clones and drops some. The sample consists of 310,000 or so clones, around 80% of them appearing once. The V end lost 4 bases, the J end lost 3 bases, and 15 bases lay between the germline ends. Germline CDR1 and CDR2: LNHDA and SQIVND (reference sequence). The length of the CDR3 is 15 residues. The sample taken for sequencing was peripheral blood. The chain carries TRBV19 and TRBJ1-1; tentative D call: TRBD1 (5 bases). This clonotype originated in a woman in her 50s with acute or convalescent COVID-19. The DNA for the CDR3 is TGTGCCAGTAGTAATGGTTCCGCAGGGCACACTGAAGCTTTCTTT. Amino acids: CASSNGSAGHTEAFF.